The rows below give T cell receptor beta chains drawn from one sample of a study of T cells in Graves' hyperthyroidism and ophthalmopathy. Using its own MiXCR run on the multiplex PCR reads, TCRdb lists one record per CDR3 protein. The sample lists around 300,000 distinct CDR3 sequences, roughly 13% seen once, with roughly 7.9% in the top ten. Sequencing was done on a sample of blood. Source of these receptors: a woman in her thirties or forties with Graves' hyperthyroidism. CDR3s leave out the opening cysteine and the closing phenylalanine or tryptophan. Each record gives: J gene, V gene, CDR3 protein.

j_gene: TRBJ1-1
v_gene: TRBV2
CDR3aa: ASKPQGIYTEAF

j_gene: TRBJ2-2
v_gene: TRBV5-8
CDR3aa: ASFSGGELF

j_gene: TRBJ1-2
v_gene: TRBV6-1
CDR3aa: ASGRQGGGGGDGYT

j_gene: TRBJ2-6
v_gene: TRBV11-2
CDR3aa: ASSLDPTANVLT

j_gene: TRBJ2-2
v_gene: TRBV5-1
CDR3aa: ASRMGHLNTGELF

j_gene: TRBJ2-7
v_gene: TRBV3-1
CDR3aa: ASSQDGSSYEQY

j_gene: TRBJ2-3
v_gene: TRBV5-6
CDR3aa: ASSKNGQGASDTQY

j_gene: TRBJ1-2
v_gene: TRBV11-2
CDR3aa: ASSSLLAGGYT

j_gene: TRBJ1-2
v_gene: TRBV4-1
CDR3aa: ASNWGQGSYGYT

j_gene: TRBJ2-3
v_gene: TRBV7-9
CDR3aa: ASSLEVVTDTQY

j_gene: TRBJ1-2
v_gene: TRBV6-1
CDR3aa: ASSTTGGNYGYT

j_gene: TRBJ2-7
v_gene: TRBV7-9
CDR3aa: ASSVNPGESEQY